This T cell receptor beta chain was sequenced for a study of T cells after yellow fever vaccination. Study summary: For low cell numbers, libraries were made with SMART-Seq v4 Ultra Low Input.

This clonotype came up a few times. The antigen is undetermined. Trimming removed 6 bases from V and 1 base from J, with 12 bases in between. The length of the CDR3 is 14 residues. Per the germline V gene, CDR1 is LNHDA and CDR2 is SQIVND (reference sequence). Study observations and caveats: From the bulk population, abundant clonotypes could contaminate and appear within FACS-sorted repertoires. Faster peaking, at day 5 versus 15, marked a secondary response that was weaker.

TCR cDNA, made by 5'RACE template switching, carried an added universal primer site and UMIs. TCRdb redid the calling of the 5' RACE reads with MiXCR, one entry per CDR3 protein. The sample yields roughly 520,000 distinct CDR3 sequences, roughly a fifth seen once. The J gene is TRBJ1-1, the V gene TRBV19, with D possibly matching TRBD1 (6 bases). This clonotype was obtained from a man between 18 and 35 years old who received the YFV17D yellow fever vaccine. The specimen was PBMCs, collected around 3 weeks after the first yellow fever vaccination. For the CDR3, the DNA is TGTGCCAGTAGCTACAGGGATGGGAACACTGAAGCTTTCTTT. Protein product: CASSYRDGNTEAFF.